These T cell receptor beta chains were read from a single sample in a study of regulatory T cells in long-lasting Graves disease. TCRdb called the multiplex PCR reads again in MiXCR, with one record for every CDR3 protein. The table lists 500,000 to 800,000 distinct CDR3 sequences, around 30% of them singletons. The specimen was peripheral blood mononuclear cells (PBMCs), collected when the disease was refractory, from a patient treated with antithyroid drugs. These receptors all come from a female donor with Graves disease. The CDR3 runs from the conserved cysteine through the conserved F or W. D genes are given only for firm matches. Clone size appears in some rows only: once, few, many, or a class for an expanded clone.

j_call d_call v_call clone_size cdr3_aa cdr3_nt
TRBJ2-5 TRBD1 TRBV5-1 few CASNVGQRWETQYF TGCGCCAGCAATGTGGGACAGAGGTGGGAGACCCAGTACTTC
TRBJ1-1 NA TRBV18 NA CASSAGDTEAFF TGTGCCAGCTCAGCAGGGGACACTGAAGCTTTCTTT
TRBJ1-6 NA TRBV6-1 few CASSEYSDNSPLHF TGTGCCAGCAGTGAATACAGTGACAATTCACCCCTCCACTTT
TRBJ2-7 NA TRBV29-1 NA CSVGGGDEQYF TGCAGCGTTGGAGGGGGTGACGAGCAGTACTTC
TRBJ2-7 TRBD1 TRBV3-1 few CASSQQRPTGGSPSYEQYF TGTGCCAGCAGCCAACAACGTCCAACAGGGGGGAGCCCCTCCTACGAGCAGTACTTC
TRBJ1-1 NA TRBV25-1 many CASSAATHSVSWAEAFF TGTGCCAGCAGTGCAGCGACGCACAGTGTATCTTGGGCTGAAGCTTTCTTT
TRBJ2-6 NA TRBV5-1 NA CASSLASIQGRTSGANALTF TGCGCCAGCAGCTTGGCCTCGATCCAGGGGCGGACCTCTGGGGCCAACGCCCTGACTTTC
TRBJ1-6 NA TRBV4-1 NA CASSLDGESPLHF TGCGCCAGCAGCCTCGATGGGGAATCACCCCTCCACTTT
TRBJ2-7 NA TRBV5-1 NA CASSLVLVGEQYF TGCGCCAGCAGCTTGGTTCTAGTAGGCGAGCAGTACTTC
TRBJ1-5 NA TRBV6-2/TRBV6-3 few CASMGLSIGNQPQHF TGTGCCAGCATGGGACTATCGATCGGCAATCAGCCCCAGCATTTT
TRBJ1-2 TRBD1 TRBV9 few CASSVAPGQGSYGYTF TGTGCCAGCAGCGTAGCCCCGGGACAGGGGTCCTATGGCTACACCTTC